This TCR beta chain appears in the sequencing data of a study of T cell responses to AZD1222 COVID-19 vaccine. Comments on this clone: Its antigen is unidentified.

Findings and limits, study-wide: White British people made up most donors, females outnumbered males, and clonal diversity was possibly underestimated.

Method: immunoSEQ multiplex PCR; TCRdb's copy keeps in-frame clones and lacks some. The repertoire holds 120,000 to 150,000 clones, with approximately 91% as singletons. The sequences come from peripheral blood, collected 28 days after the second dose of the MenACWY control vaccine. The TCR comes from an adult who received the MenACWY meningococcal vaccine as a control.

The CDR3 nucleotides read TGTGCCTCGACCGGGACAGGGGAACTAAACACCATATATTTT. It translates to CASTGTGELNTIYF. J is TRBJ1-3 and V is TRBV30; 10 positions agree with TRBD1. CDR3 size: 14 residues. Germline CDR1 is GTSNPN and CDR2 is SVGIG (reference sequence). V gave up 7 bases and J gave up 6 bases; unmatched junction bases: 9.